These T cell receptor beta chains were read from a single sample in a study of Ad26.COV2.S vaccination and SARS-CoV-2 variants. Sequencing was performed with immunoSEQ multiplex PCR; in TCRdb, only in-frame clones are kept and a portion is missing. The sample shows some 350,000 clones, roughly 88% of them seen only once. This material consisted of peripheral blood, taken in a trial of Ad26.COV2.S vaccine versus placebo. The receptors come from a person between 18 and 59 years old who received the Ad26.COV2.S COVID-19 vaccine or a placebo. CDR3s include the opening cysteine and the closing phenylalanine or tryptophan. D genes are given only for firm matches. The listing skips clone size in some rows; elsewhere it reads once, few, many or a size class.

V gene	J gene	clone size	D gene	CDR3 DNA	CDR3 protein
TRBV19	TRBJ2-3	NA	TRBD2	TGTGCCAGTCGTAGCGGGGCTGACACAGATACGCAGTATTTT	CASRSGADTDTQYF
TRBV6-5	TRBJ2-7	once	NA	TGTGCCAGCAGTTCGGACGTGAGGAGTTCCTACGAGCAGTACTTC	CASSSDVRSSYEQYF
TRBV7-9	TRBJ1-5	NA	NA	TGTGCCAGCAGCAGCCCAGGGTTTCAGCCCCAGCATTTT	CASSSPGFQPQHF
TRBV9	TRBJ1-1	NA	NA	TGTGCCAGCAGCGTAACACTCACCCCGGGACACGAAGCTTTCTTT	CASSVTLTPGHEAFF
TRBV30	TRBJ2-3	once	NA	TGTGCCTGGGCCAGGACCGTTTCAGATACGCAGTATTTT	CAWARTVSDTQYF
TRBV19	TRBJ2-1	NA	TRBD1	TGTGCCAGTTGCCCCAGGACAGGGTCCTACAATGAGCAGTTCTTC	CASCPRTGSYNEQFF
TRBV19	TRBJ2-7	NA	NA	TGTGCCAGTAGTATTAAGCCCCTGGCCTACGAGCAGTACTTC	CASSIKPLAYEQYF
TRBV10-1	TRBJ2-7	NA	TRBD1	TGCGCCAGCAGTAAACAGGGGGCGCCCAGCGAGCAGTACTTC	CASSKQGAPSEQYF
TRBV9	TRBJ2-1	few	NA	TGTGCCAGCAGCGTAGCGGAAGCCACTTACAATGAGCAGTTCTTC	CASSVAEATYNEQFF
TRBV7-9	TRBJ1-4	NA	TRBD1	TGTGCCAGCAGCAACCGGGACAGGGGGCGAGAAAAACTGTTTTTT	CASSNRDRGREKLFF
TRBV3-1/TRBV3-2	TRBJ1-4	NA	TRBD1	TGTGCCAGCAGCCAGGGGACAGTCGAAAAACTGTTTTTT	CASSQGTVEKLFF
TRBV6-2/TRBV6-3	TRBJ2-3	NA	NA	TGTGCCAGCAGTTACTCTAGAACTAGCACAGATACGCAGTATTTT	CASSYSRTSTDTQYF
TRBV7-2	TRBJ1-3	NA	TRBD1	TGTGCCAGCCTCGGGAGGGCAGGGGGCGTAGACACCATATATTTT	CASLGRAGGVDTIYF
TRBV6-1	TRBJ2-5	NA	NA	TGTGCCAGCAGTGAAGAAGAGAGGACCCAGTACTTC	CASSEEERTQYF
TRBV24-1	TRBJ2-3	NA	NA	TGTGCCACCAGTGATTCCAAAATCACAGCGACAGATACGCAGTATTTT	CATSDSKITATDTQYF
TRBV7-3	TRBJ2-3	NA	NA	TGTGCCAGCAGCTTAACCCAGGGAGGAGGGTCAGATACGCAGTATTTT	CASSLTQGGGSDTQYF
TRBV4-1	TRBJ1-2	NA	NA	TGCGCCAGCAGCCAAGAATGGGGCCAGCCCAACTATGGCTACACCTTC	CASSQEWGQPNYGYTF
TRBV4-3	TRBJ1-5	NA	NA	TGCGCCAGCAGCCAAGTAGGGAATCAGCCCCAGCATTTT	CASSQVGNQPQHF
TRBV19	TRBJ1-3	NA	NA	TGTGCCAGTAGTATAGATTCCCGGACCCGGGGGACTGGAAACACCATATATTTT	CASSIDSRTRGTGNTIYF
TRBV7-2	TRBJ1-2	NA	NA	TGTGCCAGCAGCTTAGTAGGGTCGATCTATGGCTACACCTTC	CASSLVGSIYGYTF
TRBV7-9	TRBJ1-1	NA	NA	TGTGCCAGCAAGTTTGGGTTGGAGGTCTCTGAAGCTTTCTTT	CASKFGLEVSEAFF
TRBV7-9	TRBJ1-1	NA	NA	TGTGCCAGCAGCTTAGTAGAGAACACTGAAGCTTTCTTT	CASSLVENTEAFF
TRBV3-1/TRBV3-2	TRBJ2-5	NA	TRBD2	TGTGCCAGCAGACCGGAAAGCGGGGGACAAGAGACCCAGTACTTC	CASRPESGGQETQYF
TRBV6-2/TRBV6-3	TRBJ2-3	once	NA	TGTGCCAGCAGTTACTCCGGGACGCCAGATACGCAGTATTTT	CASSYSGTPDTQYF
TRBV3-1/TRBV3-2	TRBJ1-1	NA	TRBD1	TGTGCCAGCAGCCTCCACAGGGGGGTCACTGAAGCTTTCTTT	CASSLHRGVTEAFF
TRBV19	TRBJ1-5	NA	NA	TGTGCCAGTAGTATAGATCTCTTTTCGGCAGAACTCAGCAATCAGCCCCAGCATTTT	CASSIDLFSAELSNQPQHF
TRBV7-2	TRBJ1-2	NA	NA	TGTGCCAGCAGCCCATCTACTAACTATGGCTACACCTTC	CASSPSTNYGYTF
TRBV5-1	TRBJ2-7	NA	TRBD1	TGCGCCAGCAGCTCACAGGGGGCGAACTACGAGCAGTACTTC	CASSSQGANYEQYF
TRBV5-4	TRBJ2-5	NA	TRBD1	TGTGCCAGCAGCTTCGGAGCGACAGGGGGCTCAGAGACCCAGTACTTC	CASSFGATGGSETQYF
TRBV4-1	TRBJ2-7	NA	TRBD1	TGCGCCAGCAGCCAAATCGACAGGGGCTACGAGCAGTACTTC	CASSQIDRGYEQYF
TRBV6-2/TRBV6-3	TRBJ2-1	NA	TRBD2	TGTGCCAGCAGTTCGACGACTAGCCCCGACTCCTACAATGAGCAGTTCTTC	CASSSTTSPDSYNEQFF
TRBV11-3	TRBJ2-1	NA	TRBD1	TGTGCCAGCAGCCGCCGGACAGGGGGACCCTACAATGAGCAGTTCTTC	CASSRRTGGPYNEQFF
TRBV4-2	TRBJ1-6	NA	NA	TGTGCCAGCAGCCAAGATGATGGAGGGCCCCTCCACTTT	CASSQDDGGPLHF
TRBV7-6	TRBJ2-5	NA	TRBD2	TGTGCCAGCAGCTCTACAGGGGGACTAGCGGAGACCCAGTACTTC	CASSSTGGLAETQYF
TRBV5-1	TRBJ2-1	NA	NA	TGCGCCAGCAGCGCTCGGGAACAGACTGGATACAATGAGCAGTTCTTC	CASSAREQTGYNEQFF
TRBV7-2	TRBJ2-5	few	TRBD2	TGTGCCAGCAGCCCAAGCCGGGGGGGACAAGAGACCCAGTACTTC	CASSPSRGGQETQYF
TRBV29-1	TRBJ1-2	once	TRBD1	TGCAGCGTCCGGACAGGGTCTAACTATGGCTACACCTTC	CSVRTGSNYGYTF
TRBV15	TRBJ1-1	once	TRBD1	TGTGCCACCAGCAGTCCTGCCGACAGGGAGGCTGGATGGGGTAACACTGAAGCTTTCTTT	CATSSPADREAGWGNTEAFF
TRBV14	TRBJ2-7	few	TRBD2	TGTGCCAGCAGCCGAGGACTAGCGAACTCCTACGAGCAGTACTTC	CASSRGLANSYEQYF
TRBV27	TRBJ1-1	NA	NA	TGTGCCAGCAGTTTATCGGGTCTGAAGGGGGCTTTCTTT	CASSLSGLKGAFF
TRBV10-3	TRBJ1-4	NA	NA	TGTGCCAGAGGGGACGGCGAGAGGCTGTTTTTT	CARGDGERLFF
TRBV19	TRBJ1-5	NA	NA	TGTGCCAGTAGTGGTGGGGGCACGGTCCAGCCCCAGCATTTT	CASSGGGTVQPQHF
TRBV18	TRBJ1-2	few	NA	TGTGCCAGCTCACCCTGGGACCTCTATGGCTACACCTTC	CASSPWDLYGYTF
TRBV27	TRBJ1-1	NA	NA	TGTGCCAGCAGTTTTCGACATGATGAAAACACTGAAGCTTTCTTT	CASSFRHDENTEAFF
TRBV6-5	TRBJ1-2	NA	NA	TGTGCCAGCACCCCCAAGTTGGGGGGCTACACCTTC	CASTPKLGGYTF
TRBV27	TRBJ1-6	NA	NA	TGTGCCAGCAGTTTAGACGGTTCCTATAATTCACCCCTCCACTTT	CASSLDGSYNSPLHF
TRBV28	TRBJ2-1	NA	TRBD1	TGTGCCAGCAGTTTTTGGACAGGGTCGTCTGAGCAGTTCTTC	CASSFWTGSSEQFF
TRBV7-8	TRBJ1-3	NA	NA	TGTGCCAGCAGCTCCCCAAGGAGTTCCTCCGGAAACACCATATATTTT	CASSSPRSSSGNTIYF
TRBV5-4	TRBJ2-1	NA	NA	TGTGCCAGCAGCTTGGAAGGAGGGACCACGCTTTACAATGAGCAGTTCTTC	CASSLEGGTTLYNEQFF
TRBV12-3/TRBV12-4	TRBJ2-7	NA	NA	TGTGCCAGCACCCCAGCGTTCGAGCAGTACTTC	CASTPAFEQYF
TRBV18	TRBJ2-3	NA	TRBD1	TGTGCCAGCTCGCAATCACACCCCAGGGGGCAGGTCACAGATACGCAGTATTTT	CASSQSHPRGQVTDTQYF
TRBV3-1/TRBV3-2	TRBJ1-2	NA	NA	TGTGCCAGCAGCCAACAGGGGACCGGTGGCTACACCTTC	CASSQQGTGGYTF
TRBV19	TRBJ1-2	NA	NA	TGTGCCAGCCTAGAGCCAGGGGCTGGATTTCGGGGCTACACCTTC	CASLEPGAGFRGYTF